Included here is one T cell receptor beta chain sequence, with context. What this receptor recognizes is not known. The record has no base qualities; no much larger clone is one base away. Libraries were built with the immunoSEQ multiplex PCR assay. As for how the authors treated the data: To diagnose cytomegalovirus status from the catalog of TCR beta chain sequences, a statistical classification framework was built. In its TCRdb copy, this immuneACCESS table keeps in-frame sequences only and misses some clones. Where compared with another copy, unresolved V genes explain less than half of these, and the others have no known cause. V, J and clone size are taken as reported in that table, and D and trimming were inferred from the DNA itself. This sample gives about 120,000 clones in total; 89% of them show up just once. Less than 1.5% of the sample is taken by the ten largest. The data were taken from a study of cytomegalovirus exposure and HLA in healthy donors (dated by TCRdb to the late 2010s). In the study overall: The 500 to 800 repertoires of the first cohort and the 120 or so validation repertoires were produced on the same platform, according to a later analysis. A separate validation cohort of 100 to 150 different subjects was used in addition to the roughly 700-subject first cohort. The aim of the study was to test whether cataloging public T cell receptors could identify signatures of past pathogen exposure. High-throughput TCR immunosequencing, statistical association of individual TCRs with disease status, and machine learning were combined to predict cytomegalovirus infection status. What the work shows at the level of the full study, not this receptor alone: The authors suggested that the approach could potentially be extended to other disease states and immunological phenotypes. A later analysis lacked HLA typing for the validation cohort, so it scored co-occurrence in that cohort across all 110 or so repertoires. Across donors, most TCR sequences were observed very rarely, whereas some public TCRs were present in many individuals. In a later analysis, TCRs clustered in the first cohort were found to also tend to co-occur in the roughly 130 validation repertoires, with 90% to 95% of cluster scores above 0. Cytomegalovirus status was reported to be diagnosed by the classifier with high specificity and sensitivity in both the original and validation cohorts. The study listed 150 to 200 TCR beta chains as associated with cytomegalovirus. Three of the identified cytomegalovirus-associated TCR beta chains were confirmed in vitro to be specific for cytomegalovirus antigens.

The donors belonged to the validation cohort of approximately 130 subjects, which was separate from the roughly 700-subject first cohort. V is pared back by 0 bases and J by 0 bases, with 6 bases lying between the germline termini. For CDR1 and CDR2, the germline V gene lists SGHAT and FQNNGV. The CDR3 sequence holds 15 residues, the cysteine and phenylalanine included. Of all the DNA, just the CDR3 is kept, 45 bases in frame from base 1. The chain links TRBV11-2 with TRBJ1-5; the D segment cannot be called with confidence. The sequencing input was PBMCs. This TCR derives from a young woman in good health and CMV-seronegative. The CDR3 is CASSLEADSNQPQHF. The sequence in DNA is TGTGCCAGCAGCTTAGAGGCAGATAGCAATCAGCCCCAGCATTTT.